A single sample gave rise to the 26 T cell receptor beta chains below, sequenced in a study of T cell repertoires in cytomegalovirus infection. TCRdb itself ran the reads through MiXCR, one entry per CDR3 protein. The sample lists about 740,000 distinct CDR3 sequences, 35% to 40% occurring once. Material: PBMCs. Receptor source: a human donor in good health (CMV status not recorded). Some clones in this sample may be carry-over from other donors' samples.

The rearrangement joins TRBV7-6 to TRBJ2-1; a weak D match, TRBD1 (6 bases). V was pared by 5 bases and J by 4 bases, with 15 bases between. The CDR3 contains 15 residues. CDR1 is SGHVS, CDR2 FNYEAQ, per germline. Written as DNA, the CDR3 is TGTGCCAGCAGCCCGGCAGGGGAAATTTACAATGAGCAGTTCTTC. This gives the protein CASSPAGEIYNEQFF.

Comment on this clonotype: At one of its ends the junction is not consistent with the germline gene, which may arise from a read error. The chain joins TRBV24-1 to TRBJ2-1, with 8 bases identical to TRBD2. CDR3 length equals 17 residues. Germline V lookup: CDR1 KGHDR, CDR2 SFDVKD. CDR3 amino acids: CATSEVVRSGRVNEQLF. CDR3 in DNA: TGTGCCACCAGTGAGGTGGTTAGGAGCGGGAGAGTTAATGAGCAGTTATTC.

V usage is TRBV28 and J usage is TRBJ2-7; the D gene is possibly TRBD2 (5 bases). The germline V gene has CDR1 MDHEN and CDR2 SYDVKM. The CDR3 extends over 12 amino acids. V was trimmed by 2 bases and J by 6 bases, leaving 8 bases between them. The CDR3 spells CASSLVGVEQYF. The CDR3 nucleotides read TGTGCCAGCAGTTTAGTCGGGGTCGAGCAGTACTTC.

The genes are TRBV5-5 and TRBJ2-7; no firm D call. CDR1 is SGHKS, CDR2 YYEKEE, per germline (reference sequence). V was clipped by 0 bases and J by 2 bases, with 9 bases between them. This CDR3 spans 14 amino acids. The CDR3 region has the DNA TGTGCCAGCAGCTTGGCGGCAGCCCCCTACGAGCAGTACTTC. Translated, it gives CASSLAAAPYEQYF.

J is TRBJ2-3 and V is TRBV20-1; tentative D call: TRBD2 (6 bases). Per germline, CDR1 DFQATT and CDR2 SNEGSKA (reference sequence). V was trimmed by 3 bases and J by 6 bases, leaving 22 bases between them. This CDR3 contains 16 residues. The CDR3 DNA sequence: TGCAGTGCTAGGCTGCATAGCGGAGAGAGGGTGGATACGCAGTATTTT. Its translation is CSARLHSGERVDTQYF.

The chain employs TRBV2 and TRBJ2-2; 10 positions match TRBD2. The V and J ends lost 3 bases and 7 bases, in that order; junction bases with no gene match: 5. CDR3 length equals 15 residues. CDR1 SNHLY and CDR2 FYNNEI come from the germline V gene. The CDR3 DNA sequence: TGTGCCAGCAGTGAGAGCGGGAGGGCCTTCGGGGAGCTGTTTTTT. Its translation is CASSESGRAFGELFF.

This clonotype has a handful of counts. The DNA of the CDR3 is TGTGCCAGCAGTCTACCGGGACTAGCGATCGACAATGAGCAGTTCTTC. This gives the protein CASSLPGLAIDNEQFF. The chain carries TRBV28 and TRBJ2-1; TRBD2 aligns across 10 bases. From germline, CDR1 is MDHEN and CDR2 SYDVKM. This CDR3 region has 16 residues. Unmatched junction bases numbered 9, after V lost 5 bases and J lost 5 bases.

This chain connects TRBV5-1 to TRBJ1-4, with 9 bases that match TRBD1. Per the germline V gene, CDR1 is SGHRS and CDR2 is YFSETQ. The trim removed 0 bases at V and 8 bases at J, leaving 5 bases unmatched. CDR3 length: 15 amino acids. The CDR3 DNA sequence: TGCGCCAGCAGCTTGGCCGGGACAGGGATAGAAAAACTGTTTTTT. Amino acids: CASSLAGTGIEKLFF.

The V call is TRBV20-1, the J call TRBJ2-2; D may correspond to TRBD1 or TRBD2 (5 bases each). The CDR3 is 13 amino acids. In germline, CDR1 is DFQATT, CDR2 SNEGSKA (reference sequence). V lost 2 bases and J 15 bases, leaving 19 bases between the germline ends. Here the CDR3 DNA reads TGCAGTGCTAGACCCAGTTCGAGGGGAGAGGTGTTTTTT. It is translated as CSARPSSRGEVFF.

About this clonotype itself: Germline is not matched at one junction end, which may reflect a read error. V and J are TRBV7-9 and TRBJ1-4, with D possibly TRBD1 on 6 matching bases. Germline V CDR1 and CDR2: SEHNR, FQNEAQ (reference sequence). The CDR3 totals 14 residues. CDR3 DNA: TGTGCCAGCAGGCCACAGGGAAAGGGTGAAAAACTGTGTTTT. This encodes CASRPQGKGEKLCF. Full variable domain (missing parts from reference TRBV7-9 and TRBJ1-4): DTGVSQNPRHKITKRGQNVTFRCDPISEHNRLYWYRQTLGQGPEFLTYFQNEAQLEKSRLLSDRFSAERPKGSFSTLEIQRTEQGDSAMYLCASRPQGKGEKLCFGSGTQLSVL.

This chain joins TRBV2 and TRBJ1-2; the D gene is possibly TRBD1 (6 bases). Germline V lookup: CDR1 SNHLY, CDR2 FYNNEI. The CDR3 spans 19 residues. Between the trimmed V and J ends, which lost 6 bases and 0 bases, there was a span of 26 bases. The CDR3 DNA reads as TGTGCCAGCAGGGGAACCCCCACAGGGAACCCGCATGCTAACTATGGCTACACCTTC. It is translated as CASRGTPTGNPHANYGYTF.

The gene calls are TRBV4-1 and TRBJ2-4; D remains unclear. CDR3 length: 15 residues. Germline V CDR1 and CDR2: MGHRA, YSYEKL. V was cut by 4 bases and J by 6 bases, with 16 bases left in between. CDR3 amino acids: CASSLQVPATNIQYF. DNA for the CDR3: TGCGCCAGCAGCCTCCAGGTCCCGGCGACAAACATTCAGTACTTC.

This clonotype was seen more than once but under ten times. V is TRBV12-3 or TRBV12-4 and J is TRBJ1-2, with 7 bases lining up with TRBD1. The CDR3 extends over 13 amino acids. V lost 6 bases, J lost 8 bases, and 9 bases stayed unmatched. The CDR3 sequence: CASRPTGTNGYTF. As DNA, the CDR3 is TGTGCCAGCAGACCGACAGGGACCAACGGCTACACCTTC.

This clonotype turned up a few times. Mismatch with germline at one junction end may stem from a read error. The J gene is TRBJ1-4, the V gene TRBV20-1; D gene ambiguous. The CDR3 contains 13 residues. Per the germline V gene, CDR1 is DFQATT and CDR2 is SNEGSKA (reference sequence). The CDR3, as DNA: TGCAGTGCTAGAGACAGACACCCCGAAAAACTTTTTTTT. This sequence encodes CSARDRHPEKLFF.

This clonotype came up a few times. The V and J genes are TRBV28 and TRBJ1-2; D is possibly TRBD1 (5 bases). CDR1 is MDHEN, CDR2 SYDVKM, per germline. The CDR3 sequence is 15 residues long. Trimming left V 6 bases short and J 2 bases short, with 16 bases between. The CDR3 here is CASRPPGRGNYGYTF. The CDR3 DNA reads as TGTGCCAGCAGACCCCCGGGACGGGGGAACTATGGCTACACCTTC.

This clonotype was picked up a small number of times. The chain employs TRBV28 and TRBJ2-7; weak D call: TRBD2 (6 bases). V was shortened by 2 bases and J by 6 bases, with 17 bases between the two germline ends. The CDR3 contains 15 residues. CDR1 and CDR2 (germline): MDHEN, SYDVKM. Here the CDR3 DNA reads TGTGCCAGCAGTTTACCCGGGACTTTCGGAGGCGAGCAGTACTTC. Protein product: CASSLPGTFGGEQYF.

The V call is TRBV6-8, the J call TRBJ1-1; no clear D gene. The V gene's germline CDR1 is MNHGY and CDR2 SAAAGT. The V end was cut by 0 bases, the J end by 4 bases, with 15 bases between. CDR3 size: 16 residues. DNA for the CDR3: TGTGCCAGCAGTTACTCGATGCCAAGGAGTGGCACTGAAGCTTTCTTT. Encoded protein: CASSYSMPRSGTEAFF.

This clonotype was seen ten or more times. The V call is TRBV7-2, the J call TRBJ2-7; TRBD1 might be the D (7 bases). Per the germline V gene, CDR1 is SGHTA and CDR2 is FQGNSA. The CDR3 is 15 residues long. Trimming removed 5 bases from V and 2 bases from J, with 16 bases in between. The CDR3 DNA reads as TGTGCCAGCAGCCCAGGGGGTAGCGGAGCCTACGAGCAGTACTTC. Amino acids: CASSPGGSGAYEQYF.

This clonotype was seen more than once but under ten times. The chain combines TRBV19 with TRBJ2-1, with 7 bases that match TRBD2. The CDR3 length is 14 residues. CDR1 LNHDA and CDR2 SQIVND come from the germline V gene (reference sequence). The trim removed 3 bases at V and 6 bases at J, leaving 5 bases unmatched. This chain's CDR3 is CASSIKTSFNEQFF. In nucleotides, the CDR3 is TGTGCCAGTAGTATTAAGACTAGCTTCAATGAGCAGTTCTTC.

J is TRBJ1-1 and V is TRBV2; TRBD1 might be the D (5 bases). CDR1 and CDR2 (germline): SNHLY, FYNNEI. CDR3 size: 12 residues. Trimming shortened V by 6 bases and J by 7 bases, and 12 bases separated the two germline ends. The CDR3 region has the DNA TGTGCCAGCAGGGGGGGAGTTGGTGAAGCTTTCTTT. It is translated as CASRGGVGEAFF.

This clonotype was detected only a few times. This sequence joins TRBV7-8 and TRBJ2-5; TRBD2 matches 10 bases. The CDR3 length is 16 residues. J was trimmed by 6 bases and V by 5 bases; bases with no gene match: 12. Looked up from germline, CDR1 is SGHVS and CDR2 is FQNEAQ. For the CDR3, the DNA is TGTGCCAGCAGCCAACGGCAAATAGCGGGAGGCCAGACCCAGTACTTC. Translation gives CASSQRQIAGGQTQYF.

This clonotype was seen at least ten times. CDR3 sequence reads: CATSDRSSYNEQFF. CDR3 DNA: TGTGCCACCAGTGATCGTAGCTCCTACAATGAGCAGTTCTTC. The chain joins TRBV24-1 to TRBJ2-1; D gene uncertain. Trimming removed 3 bases at V and 0 bases at J, with 5 bases between. The CDR3 length is 14 residues. The germline V gene has CDR1 KGHDR and CDR2 SFDVKD.

The chain combines TRBV6-4 with TRBJ2-3; 10 nucleotides line up with TRBD2. This CDR3 is 16 amino acids long. Germline CDR1 MRHNA, CDR2 SNTAGT. V shed 4 bases and J 2 bases; nucleotides not matched to a gene: 6. The CDR3 DNA follows: TGTGCCAGCAGTGGAACTAGCGGGGCCCCCACAGATACGCAGTATTTT. This encodes CASSGTSGAPTDTQYF.

The gene calls are TRBV19 and TRBJ2-1; 11 bases map to TRBD2. Germline CDR1 and CDR2: LNHDA and SQIVND (reference sequence). The CDR3 spans 15 residues. The J segment lost 7 bases and the V segment lost 2 bases, leaving 4 bases of the junction unmatched. The CDR3 loop is CASSILAGGRNEQFF. DNA of the CDR3: TGTGCCAGTAGTATACTAGCGGGGGGCCGGAATGAGCAGTTCTTC.

This clonotype was picked up many times. This sequence joins TRBV28 and TRBJ2-5; TRBD2 is a possible D gene (5 bases). This CDR3 is 13 amino acids long. From germline, CDR1 is MDHEN and CDR2 SYDVKM. V gave up 6 bases and J gave up 4 bases, with 12 bases separating them. CDR3 in amino acids: CASREASRETQYF. Here the CDR3 DNA reads TGTGCCAGCAGGGAGGCGTCCCGAGAGACCCAGTACTTC.

The V gene is TRBV7-6, the J gene TRBJ2-5, with D possibly TRBD2 on 6 matching bases. Trimming removed 0 bases at V and 10 bases at J, with 6 bases between. The CDR3 is 11 residues long. CDR1 and CDR2 from the germline V gene are SGHVS and FNYEAQ. CDR3 DNA: TGTGCCAGCAGCTTAGCGGGAGGCCAGTACTTC. Residues: CASSLAGGQYF. Full variable domain (outside the CDR3, taken from reference TRBV7-6 and TRBJ2-5): GAGVSQSPRYKVTKRGQDVALRCDPISGHVSLYWYRQALGQGPEFLTYFNYEAQQDKSGLPNDRFSAERPEGSISTLTIQRTEQRDSAMYRCASSLAGGQYFGPGTRLLVL.